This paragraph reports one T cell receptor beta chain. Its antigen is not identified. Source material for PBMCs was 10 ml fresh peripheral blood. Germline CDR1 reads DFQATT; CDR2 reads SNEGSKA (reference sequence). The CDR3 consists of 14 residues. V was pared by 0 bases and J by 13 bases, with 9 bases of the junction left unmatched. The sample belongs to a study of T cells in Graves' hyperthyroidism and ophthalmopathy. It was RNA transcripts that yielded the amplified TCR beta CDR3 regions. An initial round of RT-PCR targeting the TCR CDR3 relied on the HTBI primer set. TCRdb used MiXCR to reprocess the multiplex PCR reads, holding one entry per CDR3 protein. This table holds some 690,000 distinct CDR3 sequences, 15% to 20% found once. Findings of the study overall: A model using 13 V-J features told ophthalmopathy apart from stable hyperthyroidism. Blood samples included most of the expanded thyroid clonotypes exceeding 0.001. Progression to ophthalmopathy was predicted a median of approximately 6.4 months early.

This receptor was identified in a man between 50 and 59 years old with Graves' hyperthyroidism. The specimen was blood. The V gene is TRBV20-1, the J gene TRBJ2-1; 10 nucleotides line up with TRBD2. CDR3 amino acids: CSARESSGRPIQFF. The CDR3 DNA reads TGCAGTGCTAGAGAGTCTAGCGGGAGACCTATACAGTTCTTC.